A single sample gave rise to the 5 T cell receptor beta chains below, sequenced in a study of T cell repertoires in cytomegalovirus infection. A single record per CDR3 protein comes from TCRdb applying MiXCR to the reads. Seen here are about 69,000 distinct CDR3 sequences, more than 25% observed once, and the top ten hold just under 60%. For these receptors, no antigen is known. This material consisted of CD8+ T cells from cultured PBMCs, taken from culture after CMV antigen stimulation. Receptors were obtained from a human donor in good health (CMV status not recorded). Some clones in this sample may be carry-over from other donors' samples.

This clonotype has a handful of counts. This chain links TRBV7-2 with TRBJ1-1; D perhaps matches TRBD1 (6 bases). This CDR3 has 12 amino acids. V gave up 10 bases and J gave up 4 bases, with 13 bases separating them. Germline values: CDR1 SGHTA, CDR2 FQGNSA. CDR3 sequence: CATTRGVTEAFF. The CDR3, as DNA: TGTGCCACCACTAGGGGGGTCACTGAAGCTTTCTTT. The full variable domain, completed using reference TRBV7-2 and TRBJ1-1, is GAGVSQSPSNKVTEKGKDVELRCDPISGHTALYWYRQSLGQGLEFLIYFQGNSAPDKSGLPSDRFSAERTGGSVSTLTIQRTQQEDSAVYLCATTRGVTEAFFGQGTRLTVV.

This clonotype was seen a few times. This sequence joins TRBV7-6 and TRBJ2-7; TRBD2 is a possible D gene (6 bases). The CDR3 extends over 16 amino acids. Germline CDR1 and CDR2: SGHVS and FNYEAQ. With 1 base removed from V and 7 bases from J, the gap between germline ends came to 20 bases. The CDR3 here is CASSLGRSGDLEEQYF. CDR3 DNA: TGTGCCAGCAGCTTAGGTCGATCGGGAGATCTCGAAGAGCAGTACTTC.

The J gene is TRBJ1-1, the V gene TRBV6-5; D possibly corresponds to TRBD1 (5 bases). Germline-derived CDR1 and CDR2 are MNHEY and SVGAGI. The CDR3 contains 13 residues. The V and J ends lost 9 bases and 7 bases respectively, with 18 bases between them. In DNA form, the CDR3 reads TGTGCCAGTTGGGGAGTGGGGGAGGTTGAAGCTTTCTTT. As protein: CASWGVGEVEAFF.

The chain has TRBV7-2 and TRBJ2-7, with 11 bases fitting TRBD2. The ends lost 5 bases at V and 5 bases at J; junction bases unmatched: 8. From germline, CDR1 is SGHTA and CDR2 FQGNSA. This CDR3 has 15 amino acids. This CDR3 is CASSLTSGSLNEQYF. The CDR3 nucleotides read TGTGCCAGCAGCCTAACTAGCGGGAGTCTGAACGAGCAGTACTTC.

This clonotype appeared many times. The chain carries TRBV7-9 and TRBJ1-4; no clear D gene. Germline-derived CDR1 and CDR2 are SEHNR and FQNEAQ (reference sequence). Between the trimmed V and J ends, which lost 4 bases and 5 bases, there was a span of 5 bases. The CDR3 sequence is 12 residues long. CDR3 DNA sequence: TGTGCCAGCAGCTCAGCAAATGAAAAACTGTTTTTT. Its protein is CASSSANEKLFF.